The 6 T cell receptor beta chains below were found in one sample sequenced in a study of untreated major depressive disorder. General observations from the study: CD4+ T cells from depressed patients used TRBV05-01 (Vbeta 5.1) more often than controls.

Their target antigens are unknown. Profiling relied on immunoSEQ multiplex PCR, and the TCRdb table lists in-frame clones only, not all of them. The sample shows about 20,000 clones, more than 90% of them seen only once. The sample consisted of CD4+ T cells from PBMCs. The receptors stem from a woman aged 40 to 50 with major depressive disorder.

The chain carries TRBV6-5 and TRBJ1-2; D is perhaps TRBD1 (5 bases). Trimming removed 5 bases from V and 1 base from J, with 8 bases in between. CDR1 and CDR2 (germline): MNHEY, SVGAGI. The CDR3 extends over 13 amino acids. The CDR3 sequence: CASSQTDNYGYTF. The CDR3 DNA sequence: TGTGCCAGCAGTCAGACAGATAACTATGGCTACACCTTC.

The chain uses TRBV7-2 and TRBJ2-2; a possible D gene is TRBD2 (5 bases). V was trimmed by 4 bases and J by 2 bases, leaving 11 bases between them. The CDR3 loop spans 15 amino acids. The germline CDR1 and CDR2 sequences are SGHTA and FQGNSA. Here the CDR3 reads CASSSLSGNTGELFF. The DNA for the CDR3 is TGTGCCAGCAGCTCCCTCAGCGGAAACACCGGGGAGCTGTTTTTT.

The chain joins TRBV18 to TRBJ1-2; D call uncertain. Trimming stripped 2 bases from V and 7 bases from J, with 5 bases between. This CDR3 is 11 amino acids long. Germline V gene sequence: CDR1 KGHSH, CDR2 LQKENI. CDR3 bases: TGTGCCAGCTCACCAGGGAGTGGCTACACCTTC. Protein sequence: CASSPGSGYTF.

The gene calls are TRBV4-1 and TRBJ1-6; no clear D. Germline V CDR1 and CDR2: MGHRA, YSYEKL. V was clipped by 1 base and J by 7 bases, with 17 bases between them. The CDR3 spans 17 residues. The CDR3 spells CASSQGPPRALNSPLHF. In DNA, the CDR3 is TGCGCCAGCAGCCAAGGCCCACCCCGGGCCTTAAATTCACCCCTCCACTTT.

V gene TRBV5-8 combines with J gene TRBJ1-4, with D tentatively TRBD1 (6 bases). Germline V lookup: CDR1 SGHTS, CDR2 YDEGEE. V was trimmed by 7 bases and J by 7 bases, leaving 20 bases between them. This CDR3 comprises 15 residues. The CDR3 DNA sequence: TGTGCCAGCCCCCCAGGGGTGAGAGGAGGTGAAAAACTGTTTTTT. Amino acids: CASPPGVRGGEKLFF. Full variable domain (remainder filled in from reference TRBV5-8 and TRBJ1-4): EAGVTQSPTHLIKTRGQQATLRCSPISGHTSVYWYQQALGLGLQFLLWYDEGEERNRGNFPPRFSGRQFPNYSSELNVNALELEDSALYLCASPPGVRGGEKLFFGSGTQLSVL.

CDR3: CARSLITGRNEKLFF. The DNA of the CDR3 is TGTGCCAGAAGCTTGATTACAGGCCGTAATGAAAAACTGTTTTTT. The chain joins TRBV5-3 to TRBJ1-4, with D possibly TRBD1 on 5 matching bases. TRBV5-3 is filed as an ORF, its function uncertain. Trimming shortened V by 1 base and J by 4 bases, and 11 bases separated the two germline ends. The CDR3 consists of 15 residues.